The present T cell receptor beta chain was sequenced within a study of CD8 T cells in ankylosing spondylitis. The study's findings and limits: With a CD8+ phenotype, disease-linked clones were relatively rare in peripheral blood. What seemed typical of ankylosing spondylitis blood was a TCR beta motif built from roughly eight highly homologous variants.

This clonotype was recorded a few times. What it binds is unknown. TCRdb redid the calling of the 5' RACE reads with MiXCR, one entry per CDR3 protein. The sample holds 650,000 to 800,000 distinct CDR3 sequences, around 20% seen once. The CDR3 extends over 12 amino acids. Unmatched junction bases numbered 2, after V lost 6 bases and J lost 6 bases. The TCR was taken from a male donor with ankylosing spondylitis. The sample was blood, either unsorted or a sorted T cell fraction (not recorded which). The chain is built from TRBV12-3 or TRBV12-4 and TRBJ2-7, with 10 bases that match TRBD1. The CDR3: CASRDRGSEQYF. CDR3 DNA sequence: TGTGCCAGCAGGGACAGGGGGTCCGAGCAGTACTTC.